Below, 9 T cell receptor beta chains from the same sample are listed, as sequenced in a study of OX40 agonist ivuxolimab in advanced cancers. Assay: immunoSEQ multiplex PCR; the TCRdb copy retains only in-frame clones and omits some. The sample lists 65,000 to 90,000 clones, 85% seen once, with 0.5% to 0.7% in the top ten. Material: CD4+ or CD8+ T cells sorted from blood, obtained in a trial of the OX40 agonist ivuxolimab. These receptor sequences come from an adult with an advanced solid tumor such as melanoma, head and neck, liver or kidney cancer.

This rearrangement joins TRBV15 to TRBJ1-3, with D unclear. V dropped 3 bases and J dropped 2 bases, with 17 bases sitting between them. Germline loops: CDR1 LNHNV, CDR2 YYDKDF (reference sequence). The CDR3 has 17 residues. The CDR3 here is CATSRGLAGQAGNTIYF. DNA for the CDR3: TGTGCCACCAGCAGGGGTCTCGCGGGTCAAGCTGGAAACACCATATATTTT.

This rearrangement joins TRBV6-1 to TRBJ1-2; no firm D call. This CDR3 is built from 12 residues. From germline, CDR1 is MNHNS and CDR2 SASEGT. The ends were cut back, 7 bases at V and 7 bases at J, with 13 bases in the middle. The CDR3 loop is CASTGGLSGYTF. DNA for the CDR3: TGTGCCAGCACCGGAGGGTTAAGTGGCTACACCTTC.

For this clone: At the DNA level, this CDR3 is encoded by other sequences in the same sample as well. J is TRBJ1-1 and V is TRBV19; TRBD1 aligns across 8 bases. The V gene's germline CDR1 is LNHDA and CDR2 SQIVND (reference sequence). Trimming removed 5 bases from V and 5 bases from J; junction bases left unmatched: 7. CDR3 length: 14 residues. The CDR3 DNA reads TGTGCCAGTAGTCCTGGACAGGGAAGTACTGAAGCTTTCTTT. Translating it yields CASSPGQGSTEAFF.

CDR3 sequence (DNA): TGTGCCAGTAGTATCCCCGGGACAGGGGGCGCGGGCTATGGCTACACCTTC. Protein product: CASSIPGTGGAGYGYTF. The V gene is TRBV19, the J gene TRBJ1-2, with 12 bases aligning to TRBD1. The CDR3 length is 17 residues. Germline CDR1 LNHDA, CDR2 SQIVND (reference sequence). The trim removed 3 bases at V and 4 bases at J, leaving 9 bases unmatched.

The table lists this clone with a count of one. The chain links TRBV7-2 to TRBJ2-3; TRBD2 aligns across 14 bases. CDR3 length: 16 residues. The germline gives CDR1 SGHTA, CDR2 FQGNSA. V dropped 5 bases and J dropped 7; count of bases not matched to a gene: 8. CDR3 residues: CASSTRLAGGPHTQYF. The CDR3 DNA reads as TGTGCCAGCAGCACTAGACTAGCGGGGGGGCCACATACGCAGTATTTT.

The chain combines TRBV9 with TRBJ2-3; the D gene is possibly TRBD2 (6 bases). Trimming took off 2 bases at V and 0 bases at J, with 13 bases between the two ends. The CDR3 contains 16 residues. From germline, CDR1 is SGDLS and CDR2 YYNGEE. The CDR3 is CASSVGAGTSTDTQYF. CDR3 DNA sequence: TGTGCCAGCAGCGTGGGCGCGGGGACTAGCACAGATACGCAGTATTTT.

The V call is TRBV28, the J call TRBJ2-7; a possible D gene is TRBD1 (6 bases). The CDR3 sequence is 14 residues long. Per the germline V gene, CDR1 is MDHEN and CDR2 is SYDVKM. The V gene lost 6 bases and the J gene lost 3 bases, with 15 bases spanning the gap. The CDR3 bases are TGTGCCAGCAGGTATGGGACAACCAACTACGAGCAGTACTTC. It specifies CASRYGTTNYEQYF. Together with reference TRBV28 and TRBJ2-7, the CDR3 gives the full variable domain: DVKVTQSSRYLVKRTGEKVFLECVQDMDHENMFWYRQDPGLGLRLIYFSYDVKMKEKGDIPEGYSVSREKKERFSLILESASTNQTSMYLCASRYGTTNYEQYFGPGTRLTVT.

The CDR3: CASTGKRGKVATQYF. Here the CDR3 DNA reads TGTGCCAGCACAGGCAAGCGGGGGAAGGTGGCTACGCAGTATTTT. The chain carries TRBV27 and TRBJ2-3, with TRBD2 identical over 8 bases. Germline V lookup: CDR1 MNHEY, CDR2 SMNVEV (reference sequence). Trimming cost V 7 bases and J 8 bases; bases outside gene matches: 14. The CDR3 runs 15 residues.

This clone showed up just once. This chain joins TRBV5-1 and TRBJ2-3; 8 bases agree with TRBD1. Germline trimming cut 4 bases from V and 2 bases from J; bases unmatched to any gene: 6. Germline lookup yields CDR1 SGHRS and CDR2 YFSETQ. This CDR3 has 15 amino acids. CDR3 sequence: CASSIGQGFTDTQYF. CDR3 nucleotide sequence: TGCGCCAGCAGCATCGGACAGGGCTTCACAGATACGCAGTATTTT.